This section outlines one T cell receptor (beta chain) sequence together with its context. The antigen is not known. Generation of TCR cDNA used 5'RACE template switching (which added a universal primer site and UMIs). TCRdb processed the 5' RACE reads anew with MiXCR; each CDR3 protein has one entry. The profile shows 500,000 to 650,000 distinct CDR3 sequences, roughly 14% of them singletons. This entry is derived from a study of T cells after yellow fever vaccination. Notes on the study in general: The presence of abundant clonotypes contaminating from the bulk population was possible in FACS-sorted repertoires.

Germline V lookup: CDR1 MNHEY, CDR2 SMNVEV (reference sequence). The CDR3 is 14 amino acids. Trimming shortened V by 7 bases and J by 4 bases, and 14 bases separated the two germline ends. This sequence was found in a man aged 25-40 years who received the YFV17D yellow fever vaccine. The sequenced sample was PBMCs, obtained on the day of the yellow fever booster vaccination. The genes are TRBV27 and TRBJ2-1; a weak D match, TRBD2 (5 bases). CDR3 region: CASTPTGGYNEQFF. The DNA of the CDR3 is TGTGCCAGCACGCCCACTGGAGGATACAATGAGCAGTTCTTC.